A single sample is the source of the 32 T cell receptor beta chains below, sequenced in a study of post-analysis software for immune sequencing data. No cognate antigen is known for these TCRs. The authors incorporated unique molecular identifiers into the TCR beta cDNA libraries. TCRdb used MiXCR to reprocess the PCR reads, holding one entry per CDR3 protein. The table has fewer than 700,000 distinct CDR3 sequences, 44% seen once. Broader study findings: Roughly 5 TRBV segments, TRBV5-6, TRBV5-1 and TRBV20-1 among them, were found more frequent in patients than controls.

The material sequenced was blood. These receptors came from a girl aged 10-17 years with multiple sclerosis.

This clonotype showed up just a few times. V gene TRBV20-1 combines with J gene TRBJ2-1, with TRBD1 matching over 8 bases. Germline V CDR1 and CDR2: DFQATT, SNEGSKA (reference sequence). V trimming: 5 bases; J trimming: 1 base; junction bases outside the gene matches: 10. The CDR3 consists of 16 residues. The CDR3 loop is CSAFRVGQGSYNEQFF. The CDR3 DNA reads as TGCAGTGCTTTTAGGGTAGGACAGGGTTCCTACAATGAGCAGTTCTTC.

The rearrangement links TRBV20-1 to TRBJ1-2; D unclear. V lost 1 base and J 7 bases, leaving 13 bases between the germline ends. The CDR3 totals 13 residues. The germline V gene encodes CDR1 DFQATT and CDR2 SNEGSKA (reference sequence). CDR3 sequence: CSARGDQTSGYTF. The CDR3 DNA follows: TGCAGTGCTAGAGGTGACCAGACTTCTGGCTACACCTTC.

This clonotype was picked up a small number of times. The CDR3 reads CASSATRTSGSRGYEQYF. CDR3 DNA sequence: TGTGCCAGCAGTGCTACCCGGACTAGCGGGAGTAGAGGTTACGAGCAGTACTTC. The chain uses TRBV2 and TRBJ2-7; 13 bases match TRBD2. V shed 4 bases and J 4 bases; nucleotides not matched to a gene: 13. This CDR3 has 18 residues. The V gene's germline CDR1 is SNHLY and CDR2 FYNNEI.

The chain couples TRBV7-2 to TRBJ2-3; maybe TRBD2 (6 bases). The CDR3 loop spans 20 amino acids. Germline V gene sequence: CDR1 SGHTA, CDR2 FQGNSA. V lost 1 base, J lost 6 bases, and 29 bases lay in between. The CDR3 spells CASSLVSKAGLYKPQDTQYF. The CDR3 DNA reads TGTGCCAGCAGCTTAGTAAGTAAAGCTGGACTATACAAGCCTCAGGATACGCAGTATTTT.

Here the CDR3 DNA reads TGTGCCAGCAGTGGGCACCAGGGGCGGTCTAGCTACGAGCAGTACTTC. Protein: CASSGHQGRSSYEQYF. The V and J genes are TRBV2 and TRBJ2-4, with D perhaps matching TRBD1 (6 bases). With the DNA end fitting TRBJ2-7 better, the J assignment may be wrong. The CDR3 totals 16 residues. Germline CDR1 reads SNHLY; CDR2 reads FYNNEI.

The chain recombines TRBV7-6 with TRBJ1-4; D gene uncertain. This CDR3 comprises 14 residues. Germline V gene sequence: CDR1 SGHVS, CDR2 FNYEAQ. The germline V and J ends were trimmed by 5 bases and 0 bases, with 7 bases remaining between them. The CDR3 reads CASSPLATNEKLFF. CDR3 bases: TGTGCCAGCAGCCCCTTAGCAACTAATGAAAAACTGTTTTTT. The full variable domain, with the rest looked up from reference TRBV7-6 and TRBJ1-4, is GAGVSQSPRYKVTKRGQDVALRCDPISGHVSLYWYRQALGQGPEFLTYFNYEAQQDKSGLPNDRFSAERPEGSISTLTIQRTEQRDSAMYRCASSPLATNEKLFFGSGTQLSVL.

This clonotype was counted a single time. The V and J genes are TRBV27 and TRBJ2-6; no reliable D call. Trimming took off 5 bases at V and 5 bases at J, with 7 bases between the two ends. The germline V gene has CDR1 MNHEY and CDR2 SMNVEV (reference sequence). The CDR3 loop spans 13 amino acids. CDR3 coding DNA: TGTGCCAGCAGTCCCCTCCGGGCCAACGTCCTGACTTTC. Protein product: CASSPLRANVLTF.

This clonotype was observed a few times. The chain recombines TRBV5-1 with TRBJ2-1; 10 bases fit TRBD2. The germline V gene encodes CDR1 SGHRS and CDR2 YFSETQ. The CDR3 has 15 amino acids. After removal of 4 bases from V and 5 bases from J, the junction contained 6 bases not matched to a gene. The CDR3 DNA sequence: TGCGCCAGCAGCCCAAGCGGGGGGGCCAACAATGAGCAGTTCTTC. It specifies CASSPSGGANNEQFF. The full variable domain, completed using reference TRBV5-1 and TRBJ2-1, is KAGVTQTPRYLIKTRGQQVTLSCSPISGHRSVSWYQQTPGQGLQFLFEYFSETQRNKGNFPGRFSGRQFSNSRSEMNVSTLELGDSALYLCASSPSGGANNEQFFGPGTRLTVL.

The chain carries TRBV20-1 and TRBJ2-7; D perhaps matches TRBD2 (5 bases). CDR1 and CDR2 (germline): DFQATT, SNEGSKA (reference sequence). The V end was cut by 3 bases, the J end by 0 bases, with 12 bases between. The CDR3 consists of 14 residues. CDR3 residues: CSARSAGLSYEQYF. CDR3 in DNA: TGCAGTGCTAGGAGCGCGGGCCTCTCCTACGAGCAGTACTTC.

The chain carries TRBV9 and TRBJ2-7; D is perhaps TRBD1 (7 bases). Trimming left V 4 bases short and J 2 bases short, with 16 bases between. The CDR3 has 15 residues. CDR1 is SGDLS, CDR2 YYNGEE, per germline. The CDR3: CASSSSGGGPYEQYF. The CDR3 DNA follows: TGTGCCAGCAGCTCCAGTGGAGGGGGCCCCTACGAGCAGTACTTC.

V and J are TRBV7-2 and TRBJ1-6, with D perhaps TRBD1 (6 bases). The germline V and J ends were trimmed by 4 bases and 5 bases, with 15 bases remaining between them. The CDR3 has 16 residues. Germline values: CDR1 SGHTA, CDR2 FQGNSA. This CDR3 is CASSSSSQGHNSPLHF. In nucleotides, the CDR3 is TGTGCCAGCAGCTCGTCTTCACAGGGACATAATTCACCCCTCCACTTT.

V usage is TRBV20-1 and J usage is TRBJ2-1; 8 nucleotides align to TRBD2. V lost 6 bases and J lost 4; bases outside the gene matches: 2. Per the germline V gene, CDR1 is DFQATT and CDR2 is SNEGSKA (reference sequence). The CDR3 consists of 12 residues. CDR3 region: CSAGGAYNEQFF. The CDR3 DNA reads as TGCAGTGCCGGGGGGGCGTACAATGAGCAGTTCTTC.

DNA for the CDR3: TGCAGTGCTAGTCTGGCTAGCGGCCGCTACAATGAGCAGTTCTTC. Translation gives CSASLASGRYNEQFF. The gene calls are TRBV20-1 and TRBJ2-1; TRBD2 matches at 7 bases. Per the germline V gene, CDR1 is DFQATT and CDR2 is SNEGSKA (reference sequence). Trimming cost V 3 bases and J 3 bases; bases outside gene matches: 8. CDR3 length: 15 residues.

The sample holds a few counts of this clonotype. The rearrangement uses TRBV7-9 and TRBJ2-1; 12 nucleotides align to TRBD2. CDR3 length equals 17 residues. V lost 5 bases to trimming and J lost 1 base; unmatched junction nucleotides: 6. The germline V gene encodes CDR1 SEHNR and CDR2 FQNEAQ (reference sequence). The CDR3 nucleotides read TGTGCCAGCAGCGCCCCCGGACTAGCGGGGTCCTACAATGAGCAGTTCTTC. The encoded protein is CASSAPGLAGSYNEQFF.

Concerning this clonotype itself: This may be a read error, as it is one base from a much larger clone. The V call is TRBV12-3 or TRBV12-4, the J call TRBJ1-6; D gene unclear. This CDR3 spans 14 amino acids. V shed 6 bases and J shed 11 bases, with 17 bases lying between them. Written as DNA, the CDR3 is TGTGCCAGCAGCCACACCGGTCCAAATCCACCCCTCCACTTT. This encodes CASSHTGPNPPLHF.

CDR3 nucleotides: TGTGCCAGCAGTGAACCAAGTACCTATGGCTACACCTTC. It yields the protein CASSEPSTYGYTF. The V gene is TRBV25-1, the J gene TRBJ1-2; D is uncertain. The CDR3 totals 13 residues. Trimming removed 2 bases from V and 4 bases from J, with 8 bases in between. Germline CDR1 reads MGHDK; CDR2 reads SYGVNS.

As DNA, the CDR3 is TGCAGTGCTAGAGCTGGGGTCAATCAGCCCCAGCATTTT. Amino acids: CSARAGVNQPQHF. J is TRBJ1-5 and V is TRBV20-1, with D hard to call. Per the germline V gene, CDR1 is DFQATT and CDR2 is SNEGSKA (reference sequence). Trimming stripped 1 base from V and 3 bases from J, with 7 bases between. CDR3 length equals 13 residues.

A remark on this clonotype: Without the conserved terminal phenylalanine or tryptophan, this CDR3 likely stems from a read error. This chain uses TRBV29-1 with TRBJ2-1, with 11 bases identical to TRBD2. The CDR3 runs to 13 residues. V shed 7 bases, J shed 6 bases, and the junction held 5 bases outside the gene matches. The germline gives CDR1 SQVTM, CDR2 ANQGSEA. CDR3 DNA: TGCAGCGCCGGGACTAGCGGAGCCAATGAGCAGTTCTCC. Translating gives CSAGTSGANEQFS.

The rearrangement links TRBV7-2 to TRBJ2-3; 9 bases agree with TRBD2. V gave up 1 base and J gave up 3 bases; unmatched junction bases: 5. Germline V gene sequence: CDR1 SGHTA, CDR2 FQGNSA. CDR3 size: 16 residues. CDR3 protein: CASSLDASGKTDTQYF. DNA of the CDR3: TGTGCCAGCAGCTTAGACGCTAGCGGGAAAACAGATACGCAGTATTTT.

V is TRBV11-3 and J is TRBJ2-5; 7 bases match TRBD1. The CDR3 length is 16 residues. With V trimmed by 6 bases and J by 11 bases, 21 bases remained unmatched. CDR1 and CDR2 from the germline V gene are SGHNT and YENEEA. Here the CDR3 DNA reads TGTGCCAGCAGTTCTCCGACAGGGATTCATTACAATGAGCAGTACTTC. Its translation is CASSSPTGIHYNEQYF.

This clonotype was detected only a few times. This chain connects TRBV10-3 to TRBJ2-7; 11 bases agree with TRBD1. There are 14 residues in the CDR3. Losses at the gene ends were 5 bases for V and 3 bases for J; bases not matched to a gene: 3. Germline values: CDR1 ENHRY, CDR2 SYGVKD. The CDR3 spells CAISQGTGGYEQYF. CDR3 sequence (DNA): TGTGCCATCAGTCAAGGGACAGGGGGCTACGAGCAGTACTTC.

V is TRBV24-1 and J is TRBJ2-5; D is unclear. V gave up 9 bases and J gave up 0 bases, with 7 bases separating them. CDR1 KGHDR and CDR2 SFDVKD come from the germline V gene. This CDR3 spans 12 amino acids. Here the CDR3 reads CATQSDQETQYF. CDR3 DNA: TGTGCCACCCAATCCGACCAAGAGACCCAGTACTTC.

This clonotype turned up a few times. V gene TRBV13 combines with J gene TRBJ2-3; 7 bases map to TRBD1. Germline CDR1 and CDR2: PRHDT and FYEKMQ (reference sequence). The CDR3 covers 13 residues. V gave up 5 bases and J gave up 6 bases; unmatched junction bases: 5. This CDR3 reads CASSGDRVDTQYF. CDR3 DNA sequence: TGTGCCAGCAGCGGTGACAGGGTTGATACGCAGTATTTT.

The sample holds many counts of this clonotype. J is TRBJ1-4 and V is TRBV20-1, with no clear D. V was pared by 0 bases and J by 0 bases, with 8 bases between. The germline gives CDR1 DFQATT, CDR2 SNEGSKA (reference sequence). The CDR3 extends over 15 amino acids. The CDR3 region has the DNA TGCAGTGCTAGAGATTTTGGGCCAACTAATGAAAAACTGTTTTTT. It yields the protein CSARDFGPTNEKLFF.

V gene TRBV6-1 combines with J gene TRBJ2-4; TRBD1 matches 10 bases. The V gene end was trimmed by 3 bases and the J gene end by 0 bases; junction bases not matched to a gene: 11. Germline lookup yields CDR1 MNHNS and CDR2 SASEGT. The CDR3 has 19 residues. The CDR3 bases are TGTGCCAGCAGTGACTTGGGACAGGGGTCATTCAGAGCCAAAAACATTCAGTACTTC. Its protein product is CASSDLGQGSFRAKNIQYF.

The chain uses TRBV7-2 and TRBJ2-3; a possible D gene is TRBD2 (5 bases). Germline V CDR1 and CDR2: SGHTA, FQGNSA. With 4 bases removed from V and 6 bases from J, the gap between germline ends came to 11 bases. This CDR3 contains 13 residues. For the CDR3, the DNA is TGTGCCAGCAGCTCCCGGACTCTGGATACGCAGTATTTT. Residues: CASSSRTLDTQYF.

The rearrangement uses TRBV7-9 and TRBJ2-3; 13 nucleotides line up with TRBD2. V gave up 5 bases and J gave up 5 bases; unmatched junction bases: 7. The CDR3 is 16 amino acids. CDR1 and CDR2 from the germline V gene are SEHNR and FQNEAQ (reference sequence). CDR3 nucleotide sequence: TGTGCCAGCAGCCCAACTAGCGGGAGGGCCGGAGATACGCAGTATTTT. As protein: CASSPTSGRAGDTQYF.

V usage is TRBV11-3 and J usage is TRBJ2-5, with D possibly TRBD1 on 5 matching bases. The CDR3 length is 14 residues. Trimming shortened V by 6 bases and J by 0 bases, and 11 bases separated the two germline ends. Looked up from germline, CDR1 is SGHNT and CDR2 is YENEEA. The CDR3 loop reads CASRGAPYQETQYF. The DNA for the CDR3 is TGTGCCAGCAGAGGGGCTCCCTACCAAGAGACCCAGTACTTC.

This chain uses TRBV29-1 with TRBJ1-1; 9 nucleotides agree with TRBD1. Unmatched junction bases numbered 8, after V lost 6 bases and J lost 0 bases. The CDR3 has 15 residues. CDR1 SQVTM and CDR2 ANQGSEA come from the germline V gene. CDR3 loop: CSVTGTGSVNTEAFF. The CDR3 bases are TGCAGCGTCACCGGGACAGGGTCGGTGAACACTGAAGCTTTCTTT.

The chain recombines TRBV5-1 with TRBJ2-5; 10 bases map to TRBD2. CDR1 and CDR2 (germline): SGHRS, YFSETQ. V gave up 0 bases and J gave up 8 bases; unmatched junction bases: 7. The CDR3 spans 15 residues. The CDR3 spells CASSLAASGGETQYF. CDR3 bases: TGCGCCAGCAGCTTGGCGGCTAGCGGGGGAGAAACCCAGTACTTC.

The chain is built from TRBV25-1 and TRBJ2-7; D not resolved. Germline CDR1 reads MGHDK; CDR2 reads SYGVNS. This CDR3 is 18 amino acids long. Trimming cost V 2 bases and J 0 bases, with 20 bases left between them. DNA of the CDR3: TGTGCCAGCAGTGAAATTTGCCCCGAAAGAGTATACTCCTACGAGCAGTACTTC. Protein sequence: CASSEICPERVYSYEQYF.

The CDR3 loop reads CASGTLSSYEQYF. The DNA of the CDR3 is TGTGCCAGCGGGACTTTGAGCTCCTACGAGCAGTACTTC. This chain connects TRBV7-2 to TRBJ2-7; D may be TRBD2 (6 bases). V was trimmed by 8 bases and J by 0 bases, leaving 11 bases between them. The CDR3 extends over 13 amino acids. The V gene's germline CDR1 is SGHTA and CDR2 FQGNSA.